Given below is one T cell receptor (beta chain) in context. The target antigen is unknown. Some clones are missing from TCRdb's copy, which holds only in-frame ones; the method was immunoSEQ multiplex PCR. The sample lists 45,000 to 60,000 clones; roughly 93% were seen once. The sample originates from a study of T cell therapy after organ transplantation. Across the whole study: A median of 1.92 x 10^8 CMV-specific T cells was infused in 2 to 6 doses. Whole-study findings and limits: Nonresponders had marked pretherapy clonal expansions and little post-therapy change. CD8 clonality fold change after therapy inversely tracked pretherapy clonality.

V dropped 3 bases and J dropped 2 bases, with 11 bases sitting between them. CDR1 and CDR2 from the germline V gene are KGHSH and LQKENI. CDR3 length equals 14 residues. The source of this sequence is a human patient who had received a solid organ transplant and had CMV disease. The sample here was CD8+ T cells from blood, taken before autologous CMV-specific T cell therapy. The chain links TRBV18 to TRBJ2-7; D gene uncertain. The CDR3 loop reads CASSPIRNPYEQYF. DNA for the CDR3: TGTGCCAGCTCACCCATACGGAACCCCTACGAGCAGTACTTC.